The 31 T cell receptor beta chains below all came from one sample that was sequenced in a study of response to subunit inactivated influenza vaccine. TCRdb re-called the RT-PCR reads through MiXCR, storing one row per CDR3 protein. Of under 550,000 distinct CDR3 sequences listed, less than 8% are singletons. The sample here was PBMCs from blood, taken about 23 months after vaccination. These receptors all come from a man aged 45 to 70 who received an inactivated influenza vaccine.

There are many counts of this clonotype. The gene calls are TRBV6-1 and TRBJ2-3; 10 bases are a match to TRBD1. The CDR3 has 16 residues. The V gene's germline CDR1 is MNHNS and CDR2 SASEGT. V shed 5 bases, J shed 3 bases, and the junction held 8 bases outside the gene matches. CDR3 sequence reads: CASSPTGTGETDTQYF. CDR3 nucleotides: TGTGCCAGCAGTCCGACCGGGACAGGGGAAACAGATACGCAGTATTTT.

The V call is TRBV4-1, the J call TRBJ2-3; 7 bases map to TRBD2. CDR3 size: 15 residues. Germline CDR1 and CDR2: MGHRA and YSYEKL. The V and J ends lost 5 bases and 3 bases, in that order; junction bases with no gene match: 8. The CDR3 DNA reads TGCGCCAGCAGCTGGGAGGGAGACAGAACAGATACGCAGTATTTT. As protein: CASSWEGDRTDTQYF.

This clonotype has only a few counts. CDR3 bases: TGCAGTGCTAGAGATGTGGTAGCGGGGGGGAACGAGCAGTACTTC. Translated: CSARDVVAGGNEQYF. The V and J genes are TRBV20-1 and TRBJ2-7, with 11 bases identical to TRBD2. The CDR3 consists of 15 residues. After removal of 0 bases from V and 5 bases from J, the junction contained 6 bases not matched to a gene. The germline gives CDR1 DFQATT, CDR2 SNEGSKA (reference sequence).

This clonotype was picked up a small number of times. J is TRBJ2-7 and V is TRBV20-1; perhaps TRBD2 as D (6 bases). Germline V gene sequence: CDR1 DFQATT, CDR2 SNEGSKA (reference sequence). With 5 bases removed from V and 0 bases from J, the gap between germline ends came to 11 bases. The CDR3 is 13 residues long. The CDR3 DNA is TGCAGTGCTGCCCCGGGAGCCTCCTACGAGCAGTACTTC. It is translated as CSAAPGASYEQYF.

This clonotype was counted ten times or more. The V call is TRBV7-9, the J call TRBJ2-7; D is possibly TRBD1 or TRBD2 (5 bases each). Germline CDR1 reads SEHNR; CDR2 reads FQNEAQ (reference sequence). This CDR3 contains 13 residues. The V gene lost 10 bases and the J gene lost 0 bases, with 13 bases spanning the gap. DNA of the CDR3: TGTGCCACCGGGGCGGAGGACTCCTACGAGCAGTACTTC. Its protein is CATGAEDSYEQYF.

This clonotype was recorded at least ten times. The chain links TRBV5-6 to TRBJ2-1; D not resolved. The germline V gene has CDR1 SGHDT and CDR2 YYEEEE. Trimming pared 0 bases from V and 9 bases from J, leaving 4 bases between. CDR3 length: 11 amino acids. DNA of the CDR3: TGTGCCAGCAGCTTGGTTCTTGAGCAGTTCTTC. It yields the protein CASSLVLEQFF. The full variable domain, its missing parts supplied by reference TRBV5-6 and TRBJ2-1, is DAGVTQSPTHLIKTRGQQVTLRCSPKSGHDTVSWYQQALGQGPQFIFQYYEEEERQRGNFPDRFSGHQFPNYSSELNVNALLLGDSALYLCASSLVLEQFFGPGTRLTVL.

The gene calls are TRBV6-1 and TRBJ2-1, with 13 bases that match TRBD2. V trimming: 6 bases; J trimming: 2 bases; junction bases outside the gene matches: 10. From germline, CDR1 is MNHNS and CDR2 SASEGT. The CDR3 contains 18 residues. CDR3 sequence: CASRQLGLAGVAYNEQFF. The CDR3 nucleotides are TGTGCCAGCAGACAACTCGGACTAGCGGGAGTGGCCTACAATGAGCAGTTCTTC.

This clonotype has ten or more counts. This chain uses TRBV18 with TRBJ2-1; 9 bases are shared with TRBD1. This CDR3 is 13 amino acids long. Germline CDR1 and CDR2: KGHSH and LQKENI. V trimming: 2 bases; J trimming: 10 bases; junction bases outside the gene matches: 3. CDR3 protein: CASSPGTGREQFF. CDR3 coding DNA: TGTGCCAGCTCACCAGGGACAGGGCGGGAGCAGTTCTTC.

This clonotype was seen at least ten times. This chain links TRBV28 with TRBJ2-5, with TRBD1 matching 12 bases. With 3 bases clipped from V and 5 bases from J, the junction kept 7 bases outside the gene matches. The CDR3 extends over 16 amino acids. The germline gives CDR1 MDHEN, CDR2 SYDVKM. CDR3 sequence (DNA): TGTGCCAGCAGTTTGGCGGGACAGGGGGCTCGGGAGACCCAGTACTTC. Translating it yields CASSLAGQGARETQYF.

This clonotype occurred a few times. The CDR3 DNA follows: TGTGCCAGCAGTGAATTGCAGGGTCACCGGAGCAATCAGCCCCAGCATTTT. It translates to CASSELQGHRSNQPQHF. The rearrangement uses TRBV2 and TRBJ1-5, with D possibly TRBD1 on 5 matching bases. The CDR3 is 17 residues long. Trimming stripped 2 bases from V and 1 base from J, with 15 bases between. Germline CDR1 is SNHLY and CDR2 is FYNNEI.

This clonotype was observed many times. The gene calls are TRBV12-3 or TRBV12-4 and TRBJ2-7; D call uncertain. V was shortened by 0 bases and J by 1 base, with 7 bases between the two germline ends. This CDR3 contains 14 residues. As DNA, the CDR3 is TGTGCCAGCAGTTTAGCTGAGAAATCCTACGAGCAGTACTTC. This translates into CASSLAEKSYEQYF.

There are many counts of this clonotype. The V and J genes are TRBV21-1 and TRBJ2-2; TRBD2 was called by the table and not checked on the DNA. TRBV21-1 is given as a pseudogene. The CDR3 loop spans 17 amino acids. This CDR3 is CASSKNLAEYDTGELFF. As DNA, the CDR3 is TGTGCCAGCAGCAAAAACCTAGCTGAATACGACACCGGGGAGCTGTTTTTT.

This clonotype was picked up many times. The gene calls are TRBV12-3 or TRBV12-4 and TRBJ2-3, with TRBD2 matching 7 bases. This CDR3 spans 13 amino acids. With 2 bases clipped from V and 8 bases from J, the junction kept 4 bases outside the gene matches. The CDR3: CASSLRGDATQYF. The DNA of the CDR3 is TGTGCCAGCAGTTTACGGGGGGATGCTACGCAGTATTTT.

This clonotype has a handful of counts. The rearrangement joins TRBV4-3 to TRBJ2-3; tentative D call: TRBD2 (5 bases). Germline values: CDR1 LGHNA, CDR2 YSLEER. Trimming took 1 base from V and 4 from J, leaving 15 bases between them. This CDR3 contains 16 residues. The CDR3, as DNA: TGCGCCAGCAGCCAAGTCGGGAAGGGATTGGCAGATACGCAGTATTTT. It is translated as CASSQVGKGLADTQYF.

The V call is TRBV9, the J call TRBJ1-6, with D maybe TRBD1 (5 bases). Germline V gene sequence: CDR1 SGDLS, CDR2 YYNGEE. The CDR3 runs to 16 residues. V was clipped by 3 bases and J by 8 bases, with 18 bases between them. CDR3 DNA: TGTGCCAGCAGCGGGAGGGGAACAGGATCTTATTCACCCCTCCACTTT. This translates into CASSGRGTGSYSPLHF.

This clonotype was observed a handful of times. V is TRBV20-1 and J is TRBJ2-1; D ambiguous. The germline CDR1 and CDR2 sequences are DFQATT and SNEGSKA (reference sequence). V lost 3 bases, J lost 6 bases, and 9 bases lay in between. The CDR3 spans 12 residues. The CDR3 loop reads CSASRTGNEQFF. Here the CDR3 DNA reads TGCAGTGCTAGCCGCACGGGCAATGAGCAGTTCTTC.

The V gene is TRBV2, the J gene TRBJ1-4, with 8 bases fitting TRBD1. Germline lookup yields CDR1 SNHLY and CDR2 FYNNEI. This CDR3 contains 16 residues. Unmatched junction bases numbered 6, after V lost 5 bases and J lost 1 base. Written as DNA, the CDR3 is TGTGCCAGCAGTCGGACAGGGCGAATAACTAATGAAAAACTGTTTTTT. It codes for CASSRTGRITNEKLFF.

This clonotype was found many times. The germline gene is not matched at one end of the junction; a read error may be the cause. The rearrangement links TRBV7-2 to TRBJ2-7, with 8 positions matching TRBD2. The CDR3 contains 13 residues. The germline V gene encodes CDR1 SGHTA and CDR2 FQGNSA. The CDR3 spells CASSLGLLSGTFF. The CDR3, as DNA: TGTGCCAGCAGCTTAGGCTTGCTTAGCGGGACCTTCTTC.

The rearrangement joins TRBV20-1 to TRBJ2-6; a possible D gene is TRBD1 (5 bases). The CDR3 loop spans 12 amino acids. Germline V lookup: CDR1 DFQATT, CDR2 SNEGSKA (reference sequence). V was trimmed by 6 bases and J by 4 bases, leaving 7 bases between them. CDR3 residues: CSAGAGANVLTF. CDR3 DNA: TGCAGTGCAGGGGCCGGGGCCAACGTCCTGACTTTC.

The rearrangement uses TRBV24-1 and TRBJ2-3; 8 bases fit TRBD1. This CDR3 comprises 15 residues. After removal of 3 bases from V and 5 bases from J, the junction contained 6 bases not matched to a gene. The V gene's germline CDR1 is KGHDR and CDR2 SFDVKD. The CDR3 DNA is TGTGCCACCAGTGATGGACAGGGAGGTAAAGATACGCAGTATTTT. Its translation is CATSDGQGGKDTQYF.

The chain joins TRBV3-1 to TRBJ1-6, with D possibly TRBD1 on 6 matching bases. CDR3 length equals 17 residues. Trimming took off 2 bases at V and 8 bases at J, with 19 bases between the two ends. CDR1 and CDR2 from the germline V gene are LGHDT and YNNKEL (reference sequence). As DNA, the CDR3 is TGTGCCAGCAGCCAATTACAGGGAAAAAGAATGGATTCACCCCTCCACTTT. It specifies CASSQLQGKRMDSPLHF.

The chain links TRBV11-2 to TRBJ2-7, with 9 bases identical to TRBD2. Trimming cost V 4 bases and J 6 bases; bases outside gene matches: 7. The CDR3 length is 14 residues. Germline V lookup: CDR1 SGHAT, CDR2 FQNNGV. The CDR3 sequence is CASSSLAGLSEQYF. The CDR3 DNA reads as TGTGCCAGCAGCTCCCTAGCGGGATTATCCGAGCAGTACTTC.

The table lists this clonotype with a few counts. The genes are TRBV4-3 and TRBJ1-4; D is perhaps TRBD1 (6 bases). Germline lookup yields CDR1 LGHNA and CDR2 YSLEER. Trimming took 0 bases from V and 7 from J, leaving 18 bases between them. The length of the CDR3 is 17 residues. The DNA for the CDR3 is TGCGCCAGCAGCCAAGATCCCCTCAGGGGAAGAGGTGAAAAACTGTTTTTT. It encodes CASSQDPLRGRGEKLFF.

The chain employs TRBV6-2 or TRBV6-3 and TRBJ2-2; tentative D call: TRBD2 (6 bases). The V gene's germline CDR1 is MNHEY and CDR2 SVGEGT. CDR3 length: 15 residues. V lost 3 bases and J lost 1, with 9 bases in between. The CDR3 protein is CASSYPGRNTGELFF. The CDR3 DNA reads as TGTGCCAGCAGTTATCCCGGGAGGAACACCGGGGAGCTGTTTTTT.

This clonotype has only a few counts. The CDR3 sequence: CASSLNREQGRWNYGYTF. Written as DNA, the CDR3 is TGTGCCAGCAGCTTAAACCGGGAACAGGGAAGATGGAACTATGGCTACACCTTC. This chain connects TRBV7-8 to TRBJ1-2; TRBD1 might be the D (6 bases). V was cut by 2 bases and J by 2 bases, with 21 bases left in between. There are 18 residues in the CDR3. CDR1 and CDR2 (germline): SGHVS, FQNEAQ.

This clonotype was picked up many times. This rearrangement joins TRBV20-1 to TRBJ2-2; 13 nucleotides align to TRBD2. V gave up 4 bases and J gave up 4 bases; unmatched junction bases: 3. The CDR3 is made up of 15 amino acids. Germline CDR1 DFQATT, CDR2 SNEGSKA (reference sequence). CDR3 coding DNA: TGCAGTGCTATGGGACTAGCGGGGCTCACCGGGGAGCTGTTTTTT. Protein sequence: CSAMGLAGLTGELFF.

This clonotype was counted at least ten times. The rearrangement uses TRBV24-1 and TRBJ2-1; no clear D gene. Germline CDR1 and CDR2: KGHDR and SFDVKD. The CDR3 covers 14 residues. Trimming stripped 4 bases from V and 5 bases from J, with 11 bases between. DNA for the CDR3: TGTGCCACCAGTGAGAGCCCTGTGCACAATGAGCAGTTCTTC. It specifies CATSESPVHNEQFF.

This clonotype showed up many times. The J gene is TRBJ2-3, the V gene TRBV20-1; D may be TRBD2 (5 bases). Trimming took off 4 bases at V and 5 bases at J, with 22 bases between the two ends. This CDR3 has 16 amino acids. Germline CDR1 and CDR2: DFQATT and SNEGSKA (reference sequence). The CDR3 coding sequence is TGCAGTGCTACCAAACTGCCGGCGGGTGTAGGAGATACGCAGTATTTT. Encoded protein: CSATKLPAGVGDTQYF.

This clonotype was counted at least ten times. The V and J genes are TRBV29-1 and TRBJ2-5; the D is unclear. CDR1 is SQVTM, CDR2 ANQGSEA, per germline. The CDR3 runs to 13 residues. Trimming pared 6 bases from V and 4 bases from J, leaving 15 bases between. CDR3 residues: CSVSRGGRETQYF. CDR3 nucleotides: TGCAGCGTCTCCCGTGGTGGGCGAGAGACCCAGTACTTC.

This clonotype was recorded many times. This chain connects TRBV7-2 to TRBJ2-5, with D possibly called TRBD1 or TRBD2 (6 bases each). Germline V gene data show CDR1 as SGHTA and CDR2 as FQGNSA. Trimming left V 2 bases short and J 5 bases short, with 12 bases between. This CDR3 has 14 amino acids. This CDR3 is CASSLWGAVETQYF. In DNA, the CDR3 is TGTGCCAGCAGCTTATGGGGGGCGGTGGAGACCCAGTACTTC.

The CDR3: CASSGGGGSEQFF. The DNA for the CDR3 is TGTGCCAGCAGCGGGGGTGGAGGCAGTGAGCAGTTCTTC. The chain couples TRBV6-2 or TRBV6-3 to TRBJ2-1, with D possibly being TRBD2 (6 bases). The CDR3 covers 13 residues. Looked up from germline, CDR1 is MNHEY and CDR2 is SVGEGT. V shed 6 bases and J shed 9 bases, with 15 bases lying between them.